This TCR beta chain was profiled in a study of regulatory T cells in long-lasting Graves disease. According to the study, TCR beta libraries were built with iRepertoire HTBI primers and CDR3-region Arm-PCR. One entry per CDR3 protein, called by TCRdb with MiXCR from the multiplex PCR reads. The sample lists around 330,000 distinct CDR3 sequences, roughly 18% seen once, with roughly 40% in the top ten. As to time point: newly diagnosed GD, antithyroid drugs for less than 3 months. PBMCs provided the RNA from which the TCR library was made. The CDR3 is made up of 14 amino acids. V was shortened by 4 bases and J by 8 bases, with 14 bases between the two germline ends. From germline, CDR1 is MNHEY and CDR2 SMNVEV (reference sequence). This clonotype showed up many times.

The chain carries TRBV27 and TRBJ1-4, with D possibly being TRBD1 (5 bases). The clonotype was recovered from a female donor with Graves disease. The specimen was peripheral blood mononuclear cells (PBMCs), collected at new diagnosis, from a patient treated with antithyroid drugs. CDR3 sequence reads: CASSSGGVGEKLFF. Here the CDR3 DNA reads TGTGCCAGCAGTTCCGGGGGGGTCGGGGAAAAACTGTTTTTT.